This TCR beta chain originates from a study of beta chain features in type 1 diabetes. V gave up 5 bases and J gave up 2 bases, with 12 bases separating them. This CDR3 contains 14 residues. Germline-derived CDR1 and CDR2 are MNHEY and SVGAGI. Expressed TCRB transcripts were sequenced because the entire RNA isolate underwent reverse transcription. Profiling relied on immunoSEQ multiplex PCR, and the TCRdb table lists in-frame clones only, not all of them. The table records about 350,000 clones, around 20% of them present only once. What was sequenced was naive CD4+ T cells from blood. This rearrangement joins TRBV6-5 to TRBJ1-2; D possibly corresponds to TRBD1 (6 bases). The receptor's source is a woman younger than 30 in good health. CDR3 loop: CASSRGAGNYGYTF. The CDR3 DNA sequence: TGTGCCAGCAGTCGGGGGGCAGGGAACTATGGCTACACCTTC.